The 21 T cell receptor beta chains below were found in one sample sequenced in a study of T cell responses to AZD1222 COVID-19 vaccine. Some clones are missing from TCRdb's copy, which holds only in-frame ones; the method was immunoSEQ multiplex PCR. This table holds some 40,000 clones, around 77% found once. The sequencing here drew on peripheral blood, taken 28 days after the second dose of the MenACWY control vaccine. The receptor set was obtained from an adult who received the MenACWY meningococcal vaccine as a control.

The chain combines TRBV29-1 with TRBJ2-1, with D tentatively TRBD2 (6 bases). Germline-derived CDR1 and CDR2 are SQVTM and ANQGSEA. This CDR3 contains 12 residues. Trimming shortened V by 8 bases and J by 9 bases, and 17 bases separated the two germline ends. CDR3 nucleotides: TGCAGCTCTAATTTGCGGGGTGTTGAGCAGTTCTTC. Its translation: CSSNLRGVEQFF.

V gene TRBV24-1 combines with J gene TRBJ2-7; a weak D match, TRBD1 (6 bases). V shed 3 bases and J shed 5 bases, with 10 bases lying between them. The CDR3 runs 13 residues. CDR1 is KGHDR, CDR2 SFDVKD, per germline. CDR3 bases: TGTGCCACCAGTGATCCGAACAGGGACGAGCAGTACTTC. This sequence encodes CATSDPNRDEQYF.

The V and J genes are TRBV6-5 and TRBJ2-3, with D unresolved. Germline V gene data show CDR1 as MNHEY and CDR2 as SVGAGI. V dropped 5 bases and J dropped 1 base, with 13 bases sitting between them. This CDR3 is 15 amino acids long. The DNA of the CDR3 is TGTGCCAGCAGTCCCCGGGTGGGTCGCACAGATACGCAGTATTTT. Amino acids: CASSPRVGRTDTQYF.

The V gene is TRBV11-2, the J gene TRBJ2-3; 7 bases map to TRBD1. The germline CDR1 and CDR2 sequences are SGHAT and FQNNGV. V trimming: 1 base; J trimming: 0 bases; junction bases outside the gene matches: 4. CDR3 length equals 16 residues. The CDR3 bases are TGTGCCAGCAGCTTAGGGGGCAGGGGGAGCACAGATACGCAGTATTTT. Its translation: CASSLGGRGSTDTQYF.

The rearrangement uses TRBV23-1 and TRBJ2-7, with D perhaps matching TRBD1 (5 bases). TRBV23-1 counts as an open reading frame of uncertain function. The CDR3 length is 15 residues. The V end was cut by 1 base, the J end by 2 bases, with 12 bases between. The DNA for the CDR3 is TGCGCCAGCAGTCAATTGGGGCACAGAGCCTACGAGCAGTACTTC. Its translation is CASSQLGHRAYEQYF.

The genes are TRBV5-1 and TRBJ1-4, with D possibly TRBD1 on 5 matching bases. The CDR3 has 15 amino acids. V was pared by 0 bases and J by 5 bases, with 11 bases between. CDR1 is SGHRS, CDR2 YFSETQ, per germline. CDR3 region: CASSLGAGVNEKLFF. In DNA form, the CDR3 reads TGCGCCAGCAGCTTGGGGGCGGGGGTAAATGAAAAACTGTTTTTT.

V usage is TRBV5-4 and J usage is TRBJ2-3; 7 nucleotides line up with TRBD2. With V trimmed by 0 bases and J by 2 bases, 3 bases remained unmatched. The germline V gene encodes CDR1 SGHNT and CDR2 YYREEE (reference sequence). The CDR3 runs 15 residues. CDR3 nucleotide sequence: TGTGCCAGCAGCTTGGGGGGAGGGACCACAGATACGCAGTATTTT. Translation: CASSLGGGTTDTQYF.

This rearrangement joins TRBV6-6 to TRBJ2-7; 7 bases fit TRBD2. Trimming at V came to 6 bases and at J to 5 bases, leaving 10 bases not matched to a gene. This CDR3 spans 14 amino acids. Germline V gene lookup returns CDR1 MNHNY and CDR2 SVGAGI (reference sequence). The CDR3 DNA reads as TGTGCCAGCAGCCTGGGGGGGGTTTGGAACGAGCAGTACTTC. Protein product: CASSLGGVWNEQYF.

The V call is TRBV29-1, the J call TRBJ2-7; 7 bases map to TRBD2. Germline trimming cut 0 bases from V and 7 bases from J; bases unmatched to any gene: 12. Germline V gives CDR1 SQVTM, CDR2 ANQGSEA. This CDR3 spans 15 amino acids. CDR3 loop: CSVEDRTNVGGEQYF. DNA of the CDR3: TGCAGCGTTGAAGATCGAACCAACGTGGGGGGGGAGCAGTACTTC.

V and J are TRBV29-1 and TRBJ1-1; 7 bases agree with TRBD1. V gave up 7 bases and J gave up 5 bases; unmatched junction bases: 7. Germline-derived CDR1 and CDR2 are SQVTM and ANQGSEA. CDR3 length: 12 amino acids. For the CDR3, the DNA is TGCAGCGCTTCGACAGGGAGGACTGAAGCTTTCTTT. Protein: CSASTGRTEAFF. The variable domain in full, completed from reference TRBV29-1 and TRBJ1-1, reads SAVISQKPSRDICQRGTSLTIQCQVDSQVTMMFWYRQQPGQSLTLIATANQGSEATYESGFVIDKFPISRPNLTFSTLTVSNMSPEDSSIYLCSASTGRTEAFFGQGTRLTVV.

This clone was found once. This chain links TRBV18 with TRBJ1-2, with 7 positions matching TRBD1. The V segment lost 3 bases and the J segment 4 bases; nucleotides outside the gene matches: 2. This CDR3 has 13 residues. Germline CDR1 reads KGHSH; CDR2 reads LQKENI. DNA for the CDR3: TGTGCCAGCTCACCGAGGGACAGCTATGGCTACACCTTC. It yields the protein CASSPRDSYGYTF.

The V call is TRBV7-9, the J call TRBJ1-1; D remains unclear. CDR3 length: 13 amino acids. Trimming pared 3 bases from V and 1 base from J, leaving 6 bases between. Germline values: CDR1 SEHNR, CDR2 FQNEAQ (reference sequence). CDR3 nucleotides: TGTGCCAGCAGCTTCCAAGAGAACACTGAAGCTTTCTTT. It yields the protein CASSFQENTEAFF.

The J gene is TRBJ2-2, the V gene TRBV5-1, with TRBD1 matching over 8 bases. The trim removed 1 base at V and 4 bases at J, leaving 6 bases unmatched. Per germline, CDR1 SGHRS and CDR2 YFSETQ. The CDR3 contains 16 residues. CDR3 DNA sequence: TGCGCCAGCAGCTTGTACGAGACAGGGGCCACCGGGGAGCTGTTTTTT. This translates into CASSLYETGATGELFF.

CDR3 nucleotide sequence: TGCGCCAGCACTGGTCACTATCAACAGCCCCAGCATTTT. This translates into CASTGHYQQPQHF. The rearrangement links TRBV10-2 to TRBJ1-5, with D uncertain. CDR3 length equals 13 residues. Trimming stripped 7 bases from V and 7 bases from J, with 14 bases between. Looked up from germline, CDR1 is WSHSY and CDR2 is SAAADI.

The chain has TRBV5-6 and TRBJ2-2; 8 positions match TRBD1. The CDR3 extends over 15 amino acids. Trimming took 5 bases from V and 4 from J; bases not matched to a gene: 7. Per germline, CDR1 SGHDT and CDR2 YYEEEE. The CDR3 bases are TGTGCCAGCAGTCGGACAGGGCGGAGCACCGGGGAGCTGTTTTTT. It codes for CASSRTGRSTGELFF.

This clone was seen more than once but under ten times. For the CDR3, the DNA is TGTGCCAGCACTGGGGACAGGGGCCAGACCATGAACACTGAAGCTTTCTTT. Encoded protein: CASTGDRGQTMNTEAFF. The chain combines TRBV5-5 with TRBJ1-1, with TRBD1 identical over 10 bases. The V and J ends lost 6 bases and 0 bases, in that order; junction bases with no gene match: 11. CDR1 SGHKS and CDR2 YYEKEE come from the germline V gene (reference sequence). The CDR3 length is 17 residues.

The chain employs TRBV2 and TRBJ1-5; tentatively, D is TRBD1 (5 bases). This CDR3 spans 13 amino acids. CDR1 and CDR2 (germline): SNHLY, FYNNEI. Trimming took 3 bases from V and 6 from J, leaving 9 bases between them. Here the CDR3 DNA reads TGTGCCAGCAGTGATATTAGGGGTCAGCCCCAGCATTTT. Protein: CASSDIRGQPQHF.

As DNA, the CDR3 is TGTGCCAGCAGCCAACCCTCCCGGAAGCAGTACTTC. Its translation is CASSQPSRKQYF. The chain joins TRBV14 to TRBJ2-7; D not resolved. Trimming pared 2 bases from V and 8 bases from J, leaving 10 bases between. The CDR3 has 12 amino acids. Germline V gene data show CDR1 as SGHDN and CDR2 as FVKESK. Full variable domain (rest looked up from reference TRBV14 and TRBJ2-7): EAGVTQFPSHSVIEKGQTVTLRCDPISGHDNLYWYRRVMGKEIKFLLHFVKESKQDESGMPNNRFLAERTGGTYSTLKVQPAELEDSGVYFCASSQPSRKQYFGPGTRLTVT.

For the CDR3, the DNA is TGCGCCAGCAGCTTGGAGCGGGGGTCGAACACAGATACGCAGTATTTT. Its translation is CASSLERGSNTDTQYF. V and J are TRBV5-1 and TRBJ2-3, with 8 bases lining up with TRBD2. Losses at the gene ends were 0 bases for V and 2 bases for J; bases not matched to a gene: 5. CDR1 is SGHRS, CDR2 YFSETQ, per germline. This CDR3 is 16 amino acids long.

The chain carries TRBV7-9 and TRBJ2-1; no definite D call. CDR3 length: 12 residues. The V gene's germline CDR1 is SEHNR and CDR2 FQNEAQ (reference sequence). The ends were cut back, 3 bases at V and 10 bases at J, with 10 bases in the middle. The CDR3 DNA sequence: TGTGCCAGCAGCTTTAGACTCCTGGAGCAGTTCTTC. This codes for CASSFRLLEQFF.

The CDR3 sequence is CALRRAMNTEAFF. CDR3 coding DNA: TGTGCCCTCCGTAGAGCGATGAACACTGAAGCTTTCTTT. The chain recombines TRBV10-3 with TRBJ1-1; D unclear. The CDR3 runs 13 residues. CDR1 is ENHRY, CDR2 SYGVKD, per germline. V dropped 11 bases and J dropped 0 bases, with 13 bases sitting between them.